What follows are 24 T cell receptor beta chains derived from one specimen sequenced in a study of T cells in Graves' hyperthyroidism and ophthalmopathy. Amplified TCR beta CDR3 regions came from RNA transcripts. First-round RT-PCR with HTBI primers amplified the TCR CDR3 region. TCRdb used MiXCR to reprocess the multiplex PCR reads, holding one entry per CDR3 protein. Among about 500,000 distinct CDR3 sequences, about 45% were seen once, and the ten largest hold about two fifths. Sequences were obtained from peripheral blood or thyroid tissue (not recorded which). Every receptor here comes from an adult woman with Graves' disease, either hyperthyroidism or ophthalmopathy (not recorded which).

The J gene is TRBJ1-5, the V gene TRBV9; TRBD1 is a possible D gene (5 bases). Trimming removed 7 bases at V and 0 bases at J, with 8 bases between. The CDR3 loop spans 13 amino acids. From germline, CDR1 is SGDLS and CDR2 YYNGEE. CDR3 sequence reads: CASAQGSNQPQHF. The DNA for the CDR3 is TGTGCCAGCGCGCAGGGTAGCAATCAGCCCCAGCATTTT.

This sequence joins TRBV7-2 and TRBJ2-7; no clear D gene. Looked up from germline, CDR1 is SGHTA and CDR2 is FQGNSA. Trimming took off 5 bases at V and 2 bases at J, with 13 bases between the two ends. The CDR3 runs 14 residues. The CDR3 bases are TGTGCCAGCAGCCATCTGCGGCAAGCCTACGAGCAGTACTTC. Translated: CASSHLRQAYEQYF.

In nucleotides, the CDR3 is TGTGCCATCAGTGATGTAGCCATAGTTGCCAGCACCCTCGGAAGATCCTACGAGCAGTACTTC. Protein: CAISDVAIVASTLGRSYEQYF. The V call is TRBV10-3, the J call TRBJ2-7; the D is unclear. CDR1 is ENHRY, CDR2 SYGVKD, per germline. V lost 3 bases and J 1 base, leaving 31 bases between the germline ends. This CDR3 is built from 21 residues.

This clonotype was found many times. The V call is TRBV7-9, the J call TRBJ2-2; 12 bases map to TRBD2. There are 17 residues in the CDR3. The germline V gene has CDR1 SEHNR and CDR2 FQNEAQ (reference sequence). After removal of 3 bases from V and 2 bases from J, the junction contained 4 bases not matched to a gene. The CDR3 here is CASSFGLAGHNTGELFF. CDR3 DNA sequence: TGTGCCAGCAGCTTTGGACTAGCGGGACATAACACCGGGGAGCTGTTTTTT.

The chain employs TRBV7-6 and TRBJ2-2; either TRBD1 or TRBD2 may supply D (5 bases each). Trimming cost V 5 bases and J 7 bases, with 17 bases left between them. This CDR3 has 15 amino acids. Germline CDR1 reads SGHVS; CDR2 reads FNYEAQ. The CDR3 sequence: CASSPPGYGGGELFF. The DNA for the CDR3 is TGTGCCAGCAGCCCACCGGGTTATGGGGGCGGGGAGCTGTTTTTT.

This clonotype was seen ten or more times. This sequence joins TRBV5-6 and TRBJ1-4, with 10 nucleotides matching TRBD1. Germline-derived CDR1 and CDR2 are SGHDT and YYEEEE. The V and J ends lost 3 bases and 0 bases, in that order; junction bases with no gene match: 5. The length of the CDR3 is 17 residues. CDR3 nucleotides: TGTGCCAGCAGCTCAGGGACAGGGGCGCCAACTAATGAAAAACTGTTTTTT. Protein sequence: CASSSGTGAPTNEKLFF.

A single count supports this clonotype. One end of the junction fails to match germline, which may point to a read error. The chain employs TRBV7-2 and TRBJ2-2; 10 nucleotides line up with TRBD1. Germline V gene data show CDR1 as SGHTA and CDR2 as FQGNSA. This CDR3 is built from 16 residues. CDR3 residues: CASSQGDRGETGELFF. The DNA of the CDR3 is TGCGCCAGCAGCCAAGGGGACAGGGGCGAAACCGGGGAGCTGTTTTTT.

This clonotype was counted many times. The chain combines TRBV7-9 with TRBJ2-7; maybe TRBD1 (5 bases). CDR1 SEHNR and CDR2 FQNEAQ come from the germline V gene (reference sequence). The germline V and J ends were trimmed by 1 base and 0 bases, with 10 bases remaining between them. The CDR3 consists of 15 residues. CDR3 nucleotide sequence: TGTGCCAGCAGCTTAGGGCAGGGTAGCTCCTACGAGCAGTACTTC. Translation: CASSLGQGSSYEQYF.

For this clonotype: The conserved phenylalanine or tryptophan normally closing the CDR3 is absent here, so this likely arose from a read error. The DNA is left out, because the CDR3 cannot be placed on it with certainty; the CDR3 is given as TCRdb lists it. This chain links TRBV28 with TRBJ1-1. CDR1 is MDHEN and CDR2 is SYDVKM in the germline V gene. The CDR3 length is 9 residues, termini included. This chain's CDR3 is CASSPTATS.

There are many counts of this clonotype. The chain couples TRBV10-3 to TRBJ1-4; possible D gene TRBD1, 5 bases. V lost 6 bases, J lost 0 bases, and 11 bases lay in between. The CDR3 is made up of 15 amino acids. In germline, CDR1 is ENHRY, CDR2 SYGVKD. This CDR3 reads CAIRPGGATNEKLFF. In nucleotides, the CDR3 is TGTGCCATCAGGCCCGGGGGGGCAACTAATGAAAAACTGTTTTTT.

In this sample, this clonotype turned up many times. The rearrangement uses TRBV19 and TRBJ1-5; no firm D call. The CDR3 totals 12 residues. Trimming shortened V by 1 base and J by 5 bases, and 3 bases separated the two germline ends. The germline V gene encodes CDR1 LNHDA and CDR2 SQIVND (reference sequence). CDR3 sequence reads: CASSIGDQPQHF. CDR3 in DNA: TGTGCCAGTAGTATAGGTGATCAGCCCCAGCATTTT.

This clonotype was seen many times. The chain links TRBV6-5 to TRBJ1-6; no firm D call. Germline V gene lookup returns CDR1 MNHEY and CDR2 SVGAGI. Trimming removed 8 bases from V and 7 bases from J, with 9 bases in between. This CDR3 has 12 residues. The CDR3 nucleotides read TGTGCCAGCGGACCCCGAAATTCACCCCTCCACTTT. Translated, it gives CASGPRNSPLHF.

This clonotype was seen only once. The chain employs TRBV19 and TRBJ1-2; 7 bases are shared with TRBD1. CDR1 is LNHDA, CDR2 SQIVND, per germline (reference sequence). V gave up 6 bases and J gave up 5 bases; unmatched junction bases: 12. CDR3 length equals 15 residues. The CDR3 nucleotides read TGTGCCAGTAGCCCCGTCTTACAGGGGTTTTATGGCTACACCTTC. The encoded protein is CASSPVLQGFYGYTF.

This chain connects TRBV2 to TRBJ1-2, with D possibly TRBD1 on 5 matching bases. The V end was cut by 10 bases, the J end by 7 bases, with 19 bases between. CDR3 length: 13 amino acids. Germline CDR1 is SNHLY and CDR2 is FYNNEI. Here the CDR3 reads CANHDSQVGGYTF. The CDR3 DNA is TGTGCCAACCATGACAGCCAAGTAGGTGGCTACACCTTC.

The V gene is TRBV15, the J gene TRBJ1-5, with 8 bases that match TRBD1. Trimming took 5 bases from V and 7 from J; bases not matched to a gene: 10. The CDR3 spans 15 residues. Germline loops: CDR1 LNHNV, CDR2 YYDKDF (reference sequence). CDR3 region: CATSGSRGLGQPQHF. DNA of the CDR3: TGTGCCACCAGCGGGAGCAGGGGGCTAGGCCAGCCCCAGCATTTT.

This clonotype was picked up a small number of times. This chain joins TRBV10-3 and TRBJ2-2, with D maybe TRBD2 (6 bases). This CDR3 comprises 12 residues. The V and J ends lost 9 bases and 7 bases respectively, with 12 bases between them. Germline CDR1 and CDR2: ENHRY and SYGVKD. The CDR3 sequence is CAIRLGGGELFF. In DNA, the CDR3 is TGTGCCATACGACTAGGTGGCGGGGAGCTGTTTTTT.

This clonotype occurred a few times. This chain links TRBV10-2 with TRBJ1-2; no clear D. CDR1 WSHSY and CDR2 SAAADI come from the germline V gene. The CDR3 consists of 12 residues. V lost 8 bases to trimming and J lost 8 bases, with 15 bases between them. CDR3 region: CASLAPPQGYTF. The CDR3 DNA is TGCGCCAGCTTAGCGCCCCCGCAGGGCTACACCTTC.

At least ten counts were recorded for this clonotype. The chain employs TRBV25-1 and TRBJ2-5, with D perhaps given as TRBD1 or TRBD2 (5 bases each). Germline V gene data show CDR1 as MGHDK and CDR2 as SYGVNS. Trimming took off 3 bases at V and 0 bases at J, with 8 bases between the two ends. This CDR3 spans 14 amino acids. Written as DNA, the CDR3 is TGTGCCAGCAGTGAGGGACGGTACCAAGAGACCCAGTACTTC. This gives the protein CASSEGRYQETQYF.

Of note for this clonotype: With a much larger clone just one base away, this may be a read error. The V call is TRBV10-3, the J call TRBJ1-1, with D possibly being TRBD1 (6 bases). V lost 5 bases and J lost 0, with 16 bases in between. Germline CDR1 ENHRY, CDR2 SYGVKD. The CDR3 extends over 16 amino acids. CDR3 nucleotide sequence: TGTGCCATCAGTTACACGACAGGCACCGTGAACACTGAAGCTTTCTTT. Amino acid sequence: CAISYTTGTVNTEAFF.

The table lists this clonotype with many counts. The rearrangement joins TRBV5-1 to TRBJ2-7, with 7 nucleotides matching TRBD1. CDR3 length: 15 amino acids. Losses at the gene ends were 4 bases for V and 0 bases for J; bases not matched to a gene: 7. Germline V gives CDR1 SGHRS, CDR2 YFSETQ. For the CDR3, the DNA is TGCGCCAGCAGCCGAGGACAGGCCTTCTCCTACGAGCAGTACTTC. Amino acids: CASSRGQAFSYEQYF.

The table lists this clonotype with many counts. The chain is built from TRBV7-2 and TRBJ1-1; D is uncertain. The germline V gene encodes CDR1 SGHTA and CDR2 FQGNSA. V lost 8 bases and J lost 4, with 20 bases in between. The CDR3 has 15 amino acids. CDR3: CASCPGGGFGTEAFF. CDR3 DNA: TGTGCCAGCTGCCCGGGTGGAGGGTTCGGCACTGAAGCTTTCTTT. The full variable domain, its missing parts supplied by reference TRBV7-2 and TRBJ1-1, is GAGVSQSPSNKVTEKGKDVELRCDPISGHTALYWYRQSLGQGLEFLIYFQGNSAPDKSGLPSDRFSAERTGGSVSTLTIQRTQQEDSAVYLCASCPGGGFGTEAFFGQGTRLTVV.

This clonotype appeared a few times. V gene TRBV20-1 combines with J gene TRBJ2-7; 8 nucleotides align to TRBD2. Germline V gives CDR1 DFQATT, CDR2 SNEGSKA (reference sequence). The CDR3 sequence is 11 residues long. V gave up 6 bases and J gave up 5 bases; unmatched junction bases: 3. The CDR3 region is CSAMTSDEQYF. The CDR3 coding sequence is TGCAGTGCAATGACTAGCGACGAGCAGTACTTC.

The chain joins TRBV4-2 to TRBJ2-7; D gene unclear. The V gene's germline CDR1 is LGHNA and CDR2 YNFKEQ. The ends were cut back, 0 bases at V and 4 bases at J, with 16 bases in the middle. CDR3 length: 16 residues. The CDR3 DNA follows: TGTGCCAGCAGCCAAGATCGGTCATACCGGGTATACGAGCAGTACTTC. Translation gives CASSQDRSYRVYEQYF.

The chain couples TRBV19 to TRBJ1-2, with TRBD1 identical over 9 bases. The J segment lost 10 bases and the V segment lost 5 bases, leaving 8 bases of the junction unmatched. The CDR3 sequence is 13 residues long. Germline lookup yields CDR1 LNHDA and CDR2 SQIVND (reference sequence). The DNA for the CDR3 is TGTGCCAGTAGTGGAACAGGGGGCGGAGACTACACCTTC. It specifies CASSGTGGGDYTF.